The clone carrying this T cell receptor beta chain was seen at least ten times. Antigen specificity is unknown. This sample is part of a study of human T cells and chemical hapten exposure. About the study: Patients got weekly scalp diphenylcyclopropenone doses over the approximately 24-week study. Read at 6 days, the patch tests placed 0.01% DPC on the upper back.

Study-level points and caveats: Patch test score tracked positively with PT1 expanded TCR counts.

Noted time point: patch test 1, 2 weeks after DPC sensitization. Regarding treatment: therapeutic diphenylcyclopropenone sensitization with weekly scalp DPC. The drawing of blood occurred before each patch test was applied. This CDR3 region has 12 residues. Germline assignment: CDR1 LGHDT and CDR2 YNNKEL (reference sequence). With 3 bases removed from V and 15 bases from J, the gap between germline ends came to 15 bases. Using its own MiXCR run on the RACE reads, TCRdb lists one record per CDR3 protein. The table includes about 71,000 distinct CDR3 sequences, approximately 9.4% detected once. The sequencing used whole blood, collected in connection with sensitization to the hapten diphenylcyclopropenone (DPC). The clonotype was recovered from a woman between 40 and 55 years old with alopecia areata. Some clones in this sample may be carry-over from other donors' samples. The chain combines TRBV3-1 with TRBJ2-1; D remains unclear. The CDR3 nucleotides read TGTGCCAGCAGCCAGGGTGACGTCCTTGTGTTCTTC. Encoded protein: CASSQGDVLVFF.